This entry lists 20 T cell receptor beta chains sequenced from one sample in a study of blood T cell repertoires in COVID-19 (dated by TCRdb to about 2020). Library construction relied on the immunoSEQ multiplex PCR assay. TCRdb's version of the immuneACCESS table is confined to in-frame rearrangements and falls short of the full clone set. An unresolved V gene accounts for under half of the shortfall where checked; the remainder is of unknown origin. Recorded for this sample are over 95,000 clones; about 85% of them occurred a single time. 13% of the sample is held by the ten biggest clonotypes. The sequencing sample was made of peripheral blood. These receptors originate from a human donor in a cohort sampled during active COVID-19.

DNA of the CDR3: TGTGCCACCAGCAGATCCGGGACAGGGGGATATCAGACAGATACGCAGTATTTT. Amino acid sequence: CATSRSGTGGYQTDTQYF. This chain connects TRBV15 to TRBJ2-3, with 11 bases identical to TRBD1. Germline CDR1 LNHNV, CDR2 YYDKDF (reference sequence). This CDR3 has 18 residues. After removal of 2 bases from V and 3 bases from J, the junction contained 10 bases not matched to a gene.

The gene calls are TRBV11-2 and TRBJ2-7; D is ambiguous. Deletions cut 5 bases from V and 3 bases from J, with 8 bases between. The CDR3 totals 12 residues. Germline loops: CDR1 SGHAT, CDR2 FQNNGV. For the CDR3, the DNA is TGTGCCAGCAGCCCCGTTAGCTACGAGCAGTACTTC. Translation gives CASSPVSYEQYF. The full variable domain, completed using reference TRBV11-2 and TRBJ2-7, is EAGVAQSPRYKIIEKRQSVAFWCNPISGHATLYWYQQILGQGPKLLIQFQNNGVVDDSQLPKDRFSAERLKGVDSTLKIQPAKLEDSAVYLCASSPVSYEQYFGPGTRLTVT.

CDR3: CASSISGGAGTDTQYF. The CDR3 DNA reads TGTGCCAGCAGCATCAGCGGGGGGGCGGGCACAGATACGCAGTATTTT. V is TRBV7-2 and J is TRBJ2-3, with TRBD2 matching 10 bases. Germline CDR1 reads SGHTA; CDR2 reads FQGNSA. Trimming took 5 bases from V and 1 from J; bases not matched to a gene: 6. CDR3 length: 16 residues.

The chain combines TRBV5-1 with TRBJ2-1; 11 bases align to TRBD2. The CDR3 totals 16 residues. Germline CDR1 SGHRS, CDR2 YFSETQ. The V gene end was trimmed by 4 bases and the J gene end by 10 bases; junction bases not matched to a gene: 13. The CDR3 is CASSARLAGTKWEQFF. The CDR3, as DNA: TGCGCCAGCAGCGCGCGACTAGCGGGGACTAAGTGGGAGCAGTTCTTC.

V usage is TRBV6-6 and J usage is TRBJ2-4, with TRBD2 identical over 7 bases. CDR1 is MNHNY and CDR2 is SVGAGI in the germline V gene (reference sequence). The J segment lost 9 bases and the V segment lost 6 bases, leaving 8 bases of the junction unmatched. This CDR3 comprises 13 residues. CDR3 nucleotide sequence: TGTGCCAGCAGATTCGAAGGCGGGGGCATTCAGTACTTC. Protein product: CASRFEGGGIQYF.

The chain carries TRBV7-9 and TRBJ1-1; 10 bases fit TRBD1. Germline CDR1 SEHNR, CDR2 FQNEAQ (reference sequence). The CDR3 spans 12 residues. The V gene end was trimmed by 4 bases and the J gene end by 8 bases; junction bases not matched to a gene: 1. Here the CDR3 DNA reads TGTGCCAGCAGCTCGACAGGGGGCGAAGCTTTCTTT. The encoded protein is CASSSTGGEAFF.

The chain recombines TRBV3-1 (or the pseudogene TRBV3-2) with TRBJ1-6; TRBD1 is a possible D gene (5 bases). CDR1 and CDR2 (germline): LGHDT, YNNKEL (reference sequence). This CDR3 is built from 14 residues. With 3 bases removed from V and 6 bases from J, the gap between germline ends came to 9 bases. CDR3 nucleotides: TGTGCCAGCAGCCAGGCAGGGATTAATTCACCCCTCCACTTT. Translation: CASSQAGINSPLHF.

This clone was seen just once. This chain joins TRBV6-6 and TRBJ2-7, with D maybe TRBD1 (7 bases). This CDR3 spans 13 amino acids. The V gene's germline CDR1 is MNHNY and CDR2 SVGAGI (reference sequence). V was cut by 6 bases and J by 3 bases, with 12 bases left in between. Here the CDR3 DNA reads TGTGCCAGCAGACCAGGGGGAGGCTACGAGCAGTACTTC. Protein: CASRPGGGYEQYF.

The J gene is TRBJ1-2, the V gene TRBV5-8; D unclear. CDR1 is SGHTS and CDR2 is YDEGEE in the germline V gene. Trimming left V 2 bases short and J 5 bases short, with 10 bases between. The CDR3 totals 13 residues. For the CDR3, the DNA is TGTGCCAGCAGCTTCCCGGAGCAGTATGGCTACACCTTC. Translating gives CASSFPEQYGYTF.

The chain links TRBV5-4 to TRBJ2-7; 9 bases match TRBD1. The germline V gene has CDR1 SGHNT and CDR2 YYREEE (reference sequence). The CDR3 is 14 residues long. Unmatched junction bases numbered 7, after V lost 4 bases and J lost 5 bases. CDR3 residues: CASSREGTGNEQYF. CDR3 bases: TGTGCCAGCAGCCGGGAAGGGACAGGGAACGAGCAGTACTTC.

J is TRBJ2-1 and V is TRBV28; possible D gene TRBD2, 6 bases. This CDR3 has 14 residues. Germline V gene data show CDR1 as MDHEN and CDR2 as SYDVKM. V lost 7 bases to trimming and J lost 7 bases, with 17 bases between them. The chain's CDR3 is CASMGGAAWNEQFF. In DNA, the CDR3 is TGTGCCAGCATGGGCGGGGCCGCTTGGAATGAGCAGTTCTTC.

This chain links TRBV29-1 with TRBJ2-2; weak D call: TRBD2 (5 bases). The CDR3 length is 14 residues. V lost 1 base and J 2 bases, leaving 8 bases between the germline ends. Germline values: CDR1 SQVTM, CDR2 ANQGSEA. The CDR3 loop reads CSVEGRPNTGELFF. CDR3 sequence (DNA): TGCAGCGTTGAAGGGAGGCCTAACACCGGGGAGCTGTTTTTT.

There are a few counts of this clone. This chain uses TRBV7-2 with TRBJ2-5, with D possibly being TRBD1 (5 bases). Trimming cost V 4 bases and J 5 bases, with 11 bases left between them. Per the germline V gene, CDR1 is SGHTA and CDR2 is FQGNSA. The CDR3 length is 13 residues. The CDR3 loop reads CASSSRVMETQYF. The CDR3 DNA reads as TGTGCCAGCAGCTCCAGGGTAATGGAGACCCAGTACTTC.

The chain is built from TRBV29-1 and TRBJ1-5; possibly TRBD1 for D (5 bases). This CDR3 comprises 13 residues. With 4 bases removed from V and 6 bases from J, the gap between germline ends came to 13 bases. Germline V gene sequence: CDR1 SQVTM, CDR2 ANQGSEA. Written as DNA, the CDR3 is TGCAGCGTTGGGGGGGGATTCGGTCAGCCCCAGCATTTT. Protein product: CSVGGGFGQPQHF.

About this clone itself: A read error may account for a junction end that differs from germline. The rearrangement joins TRBV29-1 to TRBJ2-1; D gene unclear. This CDR3 comprises 10 residues. Germline V gives CDR1 SQVTM, CDR2 ANQGSEA. CDR3 bases: TGCAGCGTTTCCTTCAATGAGCAGTTCTTC. It codes for CSVSFNEQFF.

This sequence joins TRBV12-5 and TRBJ2-5, with 10 positions matching TRBD2. J gave up 0 bases and V 6 bases, and 10 bases lay outside the gene matches. This CDR3 region has 17 residues. Germline V CDR1 and CDR2: LGHNT, FRNRAP. Here the CDR3 DNA reads TGTGCTAGTGGGGACGGACGACTAGCGGGCTACCAAGAGACCCAGTACTTC. It specifies CASGDGRLAGYQETQYF.

The chain recombines TRBV6-5 with TRBJ2-5; D perhaps matches TRBD2 (6 bases). Trimming removed 6 bases at V and 4 bases at J, with 12 bases between. Germline V gene sequence: CDR1 MNHEY, CDR2 SVGAGI. The CDR3 runs to 13 residues. The CDR3 bases are TGTGCCAGCAGCCAACGGGAGCGAGAGACCCAGTACTTC. Encoded protein: CASSQRERETQYF.

V and J are TRBV6-2 or TRBV6-3 and TRBJ2-5; TRBD2 matches at 8 bases. Germline values: CDR1 MNHEY, CDR2 SVGEGT. The CDR3 length is 15 residues. V dropped 0 bases and J dropped 4; count of bases not matched to a gene: 4. As DNA, the CDR3 is TGTGCCAGCAGTTACTCGACGGGGGGGGCAGAGACCCAGTACTTC. This sequence encodes CASSYSTGGAETQYF.

The table lists this clone with a few counts. Other DNA sequences within the sample encode an identical CDR3. The chain couples TRBV28 to TRBJ1-5; 9 nucleotides align to TRBD1. This CDR3 comprises 14 residues. Germline-derived CDR1 and CDR2 are MDHEN and SYDVKM. The J segment lost 4 bases and the V segment lost 3 bases, leaving 1 base of the junction unmatched. Here the CDR3 DNA reads TGTGCCAGCAGTTTCGGGACAGGGAATCAGCCCCAGCATTTT. Protein sequence: CASSFGTGNQPQHF. Drawing the rest from reference TRBV28 and TRBJ1-5, the complete variable domain is DVKVTQSSRYLVKRTGEKVFLECVQDMDHENMFWYRQDPGLGLRLIYFSYDVKMKEKGDIPEGYSVSREKKERFSLILESASTNQTSMYLCASSFGTGNQPQHFGDGTRLSIL.

The chain links TRBV2 to TRBJ1-5, with 10 bases matching TRBD1. The J segment lost 6 bases and the V segment lost 8 bases, leaving 7 bases of the junction unmatched. Germline loops: CDR1 SNHLY, CDR2 FYNNEI. The CDR3 consists of 14 residues. The CDR3, as DNA: TGTGCCAGCGGTCCTGACAGGGGGCCTCAGCCCCAGCATTTT. Translated, it gives CASGPDRGPQPQHF.